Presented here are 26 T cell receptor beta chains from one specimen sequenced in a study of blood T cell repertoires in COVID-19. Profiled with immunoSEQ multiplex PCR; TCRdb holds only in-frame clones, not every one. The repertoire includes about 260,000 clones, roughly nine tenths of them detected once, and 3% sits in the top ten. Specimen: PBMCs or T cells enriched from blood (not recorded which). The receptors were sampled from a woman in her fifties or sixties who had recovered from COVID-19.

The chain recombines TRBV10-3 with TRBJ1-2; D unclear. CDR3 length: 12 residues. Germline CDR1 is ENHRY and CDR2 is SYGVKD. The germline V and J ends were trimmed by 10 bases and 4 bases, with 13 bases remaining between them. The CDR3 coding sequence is TGTGCCACCAAAGAGGGCAGCTATGGCTACACCTTC. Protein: CATKEGSYGYTF.

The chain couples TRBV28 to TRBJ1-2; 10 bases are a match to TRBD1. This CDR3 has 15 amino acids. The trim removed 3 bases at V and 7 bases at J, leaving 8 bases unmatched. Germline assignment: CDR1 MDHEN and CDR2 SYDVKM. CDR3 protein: CASSFLTGTGAGYTF. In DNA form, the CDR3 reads TGTGCCAGCAGTTTCCTGACCGGGACAGGGGCTGGCTACACCTTC.

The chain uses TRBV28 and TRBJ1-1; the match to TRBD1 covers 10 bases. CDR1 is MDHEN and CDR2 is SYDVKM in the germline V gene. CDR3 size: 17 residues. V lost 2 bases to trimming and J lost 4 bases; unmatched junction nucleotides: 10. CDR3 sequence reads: CASSLRDRGRKRTEAFF. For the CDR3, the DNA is TGTGCCAGCAGTTTAAGAGACAGGGGGCGAAAACGCACTGAAGCTTTCTTT.

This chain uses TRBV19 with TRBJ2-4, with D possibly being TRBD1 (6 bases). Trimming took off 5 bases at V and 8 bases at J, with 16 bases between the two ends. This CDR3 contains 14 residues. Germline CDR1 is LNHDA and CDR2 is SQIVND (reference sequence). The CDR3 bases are TGTGCCAGTAGTCTAAGACAGGTATCGGACATTCAGTACTTC. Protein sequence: CASSLRQVSDIQYF.

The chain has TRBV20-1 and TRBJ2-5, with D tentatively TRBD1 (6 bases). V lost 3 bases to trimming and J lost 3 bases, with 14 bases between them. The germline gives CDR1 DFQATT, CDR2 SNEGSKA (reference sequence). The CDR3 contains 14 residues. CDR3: CSASKTNREETQYF. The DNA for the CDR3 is TGCAGTGCTAGTAAGACGAACAGGGAAGAGACCCAGTACTTC.

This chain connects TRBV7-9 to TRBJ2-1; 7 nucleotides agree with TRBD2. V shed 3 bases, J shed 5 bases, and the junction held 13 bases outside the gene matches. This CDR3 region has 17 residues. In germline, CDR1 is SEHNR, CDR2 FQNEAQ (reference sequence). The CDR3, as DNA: TGTGCCAGCAGCTTTCCCCCGAGTTCGGGAGGTAACAATGAGCAGTTCTTC. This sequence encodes CASSFPPSSGGNNEQFF.

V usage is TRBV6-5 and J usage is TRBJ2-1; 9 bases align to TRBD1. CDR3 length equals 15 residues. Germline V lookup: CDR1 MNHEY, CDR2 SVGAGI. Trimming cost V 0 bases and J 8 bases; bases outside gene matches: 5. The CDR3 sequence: CASSYSGQGRDEQFF. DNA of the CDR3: TGTGCCAGCAGTTACTCGGGACAGGGTAGGGATGAGCAGTTCTTC.

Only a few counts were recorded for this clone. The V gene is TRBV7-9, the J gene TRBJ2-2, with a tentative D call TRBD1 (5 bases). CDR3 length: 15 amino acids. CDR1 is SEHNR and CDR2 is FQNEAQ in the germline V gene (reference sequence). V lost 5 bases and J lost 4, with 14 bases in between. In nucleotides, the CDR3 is TGTGCCAGCAGCACGAGGACAATCCTCACCGGGGAGCTGTTTTTT. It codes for CASSTRTILTGELFF.

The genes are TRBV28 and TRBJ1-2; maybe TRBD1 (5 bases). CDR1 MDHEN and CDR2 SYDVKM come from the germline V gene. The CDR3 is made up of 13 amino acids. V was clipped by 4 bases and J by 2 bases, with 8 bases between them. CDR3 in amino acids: CASSYRLNYGYTF. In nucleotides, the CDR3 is TGTGCCAGCAGTTACAGGCTCAACTATGGCTACACCTTC.

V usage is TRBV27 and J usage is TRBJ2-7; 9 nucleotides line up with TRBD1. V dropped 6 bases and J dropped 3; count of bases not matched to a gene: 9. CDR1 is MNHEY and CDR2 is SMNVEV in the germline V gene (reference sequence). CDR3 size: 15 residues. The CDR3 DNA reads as TGTGCCAGCAGGCGTAGGGGACAGGGCTACTACGAGCAGTACTTC. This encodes CASRRRGQGYYEQYF.

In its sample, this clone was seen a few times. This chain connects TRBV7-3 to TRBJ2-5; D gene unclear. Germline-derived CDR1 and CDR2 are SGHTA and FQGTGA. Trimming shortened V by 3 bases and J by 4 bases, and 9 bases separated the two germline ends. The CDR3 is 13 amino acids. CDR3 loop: CASSFSYLETQYF. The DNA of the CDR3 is TGTGCCAGCAGCTTTTCCTACTTAGAGACCCAGTACTTC.

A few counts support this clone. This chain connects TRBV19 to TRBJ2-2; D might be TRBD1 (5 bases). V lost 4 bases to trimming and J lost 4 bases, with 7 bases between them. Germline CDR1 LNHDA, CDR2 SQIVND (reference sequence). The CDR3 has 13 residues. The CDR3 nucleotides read TGTGCCAGTAGTAACACAGGCACCGGGGAGCTGTTTTTT. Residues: CASSNTGTGELFF.

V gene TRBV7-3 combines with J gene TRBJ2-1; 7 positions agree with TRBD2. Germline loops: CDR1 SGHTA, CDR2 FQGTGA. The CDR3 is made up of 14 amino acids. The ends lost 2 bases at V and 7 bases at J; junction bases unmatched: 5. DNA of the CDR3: TGTGCCAGCAGCTTAGCGGGAGATAAAAATGAGCAGTTCTTC. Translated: CASSLAGDKNEQFF.

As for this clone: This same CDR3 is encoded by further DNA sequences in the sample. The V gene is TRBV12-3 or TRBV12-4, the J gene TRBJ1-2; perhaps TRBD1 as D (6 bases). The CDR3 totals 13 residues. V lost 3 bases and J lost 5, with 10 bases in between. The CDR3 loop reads CASSLVRGYGYTF. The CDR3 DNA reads TGTGCCAGCAGTTTGGTCAGGGGTTATGGCTACACCTTC.

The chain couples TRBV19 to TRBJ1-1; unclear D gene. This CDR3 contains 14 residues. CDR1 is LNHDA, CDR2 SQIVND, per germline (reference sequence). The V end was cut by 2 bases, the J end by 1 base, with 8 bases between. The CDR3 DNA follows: TGTGCCAGTAGTATAAGACTCCCGAACACTGAAGCTTTCTTT. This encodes CASSIRLPNTEAFF.

CDR3 sequence: CASSEGNRVGEKLFF. The CDR3 DNA sequence: TGTGCCAGCAGTGAGGGTAATCGGGTTGGAGAAAAACTGTTTTTT. The chain carries TRBV2 and TRBJ1-4; D ambiguous. Trimming pared 3 bases from V and 8 bases from J, leaving 16 bases between. The CDR3 consists of 15 residues. Germline lookup yields CDR1 SNHLY and CDR2 FYNNEI.

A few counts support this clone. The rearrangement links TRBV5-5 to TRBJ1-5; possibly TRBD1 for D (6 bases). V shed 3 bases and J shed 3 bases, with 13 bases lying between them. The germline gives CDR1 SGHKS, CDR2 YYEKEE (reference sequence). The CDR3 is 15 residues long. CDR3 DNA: TGTGCCAGCAGCTGGGATACAGGGCCCAATCAGCCCCAGCATTTT. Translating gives CASSWDTGPNQPQHF.

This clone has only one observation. The CDR3 reads CSLRRDRGLWNEQFF. The DNA for the CDR3 is TGCAGCCTACGCCGGGACAGGGGGCTGTGGAATGAGCAGTTCTTC. This sequence joins TRBV29-1 and TRBJ2-1, with TRBD1 matching over 12 bases. The CDR3 runs to 15 residues. The V and J ends lost 8 bases and 7 bases, in that order; junction bases with no gene match: 12. The V gene's germline CDR1 is SQVTM and CDR2 ANQGSEA.

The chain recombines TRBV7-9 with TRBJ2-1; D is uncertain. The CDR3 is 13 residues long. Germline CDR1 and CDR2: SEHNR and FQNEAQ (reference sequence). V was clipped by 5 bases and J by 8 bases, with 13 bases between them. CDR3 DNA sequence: TGTGCCAGCAGCCACCGGGTAAGAGATGAGCAGTTCTTC. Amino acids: CASSHRVRDEQFF.

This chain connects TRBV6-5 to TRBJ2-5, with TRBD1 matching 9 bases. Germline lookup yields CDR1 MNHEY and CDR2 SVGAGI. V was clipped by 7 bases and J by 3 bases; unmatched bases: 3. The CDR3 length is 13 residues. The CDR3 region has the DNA TGTGCCAGCACCCGGACAGGGGAAGAGACCCAGTACTTC. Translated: CASTRTGEETQYF.

In DNA form, the CDR3 reads TGTGCCAGTAACGCTGTCTTTCTTAAACCCGGAGATACGCAGTATTTT. Protein: CASNAVFLKPGDTQYF. The chain links TRBV19 to TRBJ2-3; D remains unclear. The CDR3 is made up of 16 amino acids. CDR1 is LNHDA and CDR2 is SQIVND in the germline V gene (reference sequence). Trimming took 7 bases from V and 5 from J, leaving 22 bases between them.

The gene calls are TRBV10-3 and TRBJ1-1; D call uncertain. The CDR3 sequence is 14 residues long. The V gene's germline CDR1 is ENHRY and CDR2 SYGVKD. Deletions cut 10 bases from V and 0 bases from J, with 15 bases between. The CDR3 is CATTPEPLNTEAFF. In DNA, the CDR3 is TGTGCCACCACTCCCGAACCCTTGAACACTGAAGCTTTCTTT.

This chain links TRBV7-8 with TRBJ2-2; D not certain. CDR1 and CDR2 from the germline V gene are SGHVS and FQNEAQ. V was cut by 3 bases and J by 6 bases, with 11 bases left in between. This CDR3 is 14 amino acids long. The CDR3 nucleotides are TGTGCCAGCAGCTTGAGGAAGGTTCCCGGGGAGCTGTTTTTT. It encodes CASSLRKVPGELFF.

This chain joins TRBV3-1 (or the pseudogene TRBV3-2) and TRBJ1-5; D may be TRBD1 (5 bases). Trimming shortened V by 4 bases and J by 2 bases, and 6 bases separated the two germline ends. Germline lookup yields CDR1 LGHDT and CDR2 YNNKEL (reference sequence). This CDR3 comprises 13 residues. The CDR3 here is CASSRQRNQPQHF. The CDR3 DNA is TGTGCCAGCAGCCGACAGCGCAATCAGCCCCAGCATTTT.

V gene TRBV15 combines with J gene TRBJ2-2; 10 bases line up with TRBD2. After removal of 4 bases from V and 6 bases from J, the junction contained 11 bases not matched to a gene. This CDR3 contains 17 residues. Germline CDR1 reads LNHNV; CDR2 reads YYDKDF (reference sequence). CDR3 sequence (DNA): TGTGCCACCAGCAAAAACGTAGCGGGGGGAGCCGCCGGGGAGCTGTTTTTT. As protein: CATSKNVAGGAAGELFF.

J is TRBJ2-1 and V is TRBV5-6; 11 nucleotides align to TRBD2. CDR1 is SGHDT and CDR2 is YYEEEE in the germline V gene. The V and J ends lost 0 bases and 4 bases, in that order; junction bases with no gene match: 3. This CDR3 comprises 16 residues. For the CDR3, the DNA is TGTGCCAGCAGCTTGGGGGGACTAGCGGAATACAATGAGCAGTTCTTC. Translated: CASSLGGLAEYNEQFF.